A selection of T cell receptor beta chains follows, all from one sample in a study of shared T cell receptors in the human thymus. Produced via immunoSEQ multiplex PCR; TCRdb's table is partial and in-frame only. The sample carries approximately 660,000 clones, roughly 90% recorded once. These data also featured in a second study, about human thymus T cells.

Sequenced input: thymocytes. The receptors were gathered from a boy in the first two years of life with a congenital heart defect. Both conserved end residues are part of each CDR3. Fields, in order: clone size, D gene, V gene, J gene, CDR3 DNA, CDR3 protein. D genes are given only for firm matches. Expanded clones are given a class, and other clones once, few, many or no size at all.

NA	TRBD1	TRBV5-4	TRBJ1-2	TGTGCCAGCAGCTGGGGGCCGGACAGGAGGGGGGGCTACACCTTC	CASSWGPDRRGGYTF
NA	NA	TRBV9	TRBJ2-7	TGTGCCAGCAGCGTAGCCCCCCGGGCTAGCGAGCCCTACGAGCAGTACTTC	CASSVAPRASEPYEQYF
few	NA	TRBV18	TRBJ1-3	TGTGCCAGCTCACTCCCTCCTTGGGGGGTCCTTGGAAACACCATATATTTT	CASSLPPWGVLGNTIYF
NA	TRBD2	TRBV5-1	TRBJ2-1	TGCGCCAGCAGCTTGGGGCTAGCGGGAGTTTCCAATGAGCAGTTCTTC	CASSLGLAGVSNEQFF
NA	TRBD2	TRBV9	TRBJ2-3	TGTGCCAGCAGCGTAGAAGCGGGGGGCACAGATACGCAGTATTTT	CASSVEAGGTDTQYF
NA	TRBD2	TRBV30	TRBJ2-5	TGTGCCTGGAGTTGGGGACTAGCGGGAGTAGAGACCCAGTACTTC	CAWSWGLAGVETQYF
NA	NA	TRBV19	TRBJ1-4	TGTGCCAGTAGTGGCGAGGCGGGTGAAAAACTGTTTTTT	CASSGEAGEKLFF
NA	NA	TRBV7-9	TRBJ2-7	TGTGCCAGCAGCTTAGAAGCAGGGACATCCCCTGCCCCCTACGAGCAGTACTTC	CASSLEAGTSPAPYEQYF
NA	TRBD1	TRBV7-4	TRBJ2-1	TGTGCCAGCAGCTTAGGGACAGGGTCCGGCAATGAGCAGTTCTTC	CASSLGTGSGNEQFF
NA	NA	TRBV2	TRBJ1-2	TGTGCCAGCAGTGAAGCGCTTCCAGGGTGGGCTCCGCGCGGCTACACCTTC	CASSEALPGWAPRGYTF
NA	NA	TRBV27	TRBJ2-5	TGTGCCAGCAGAGATAGGGACACGGGGTACCAAGAGACCCAGTACTTC	CASRDRDTGYQETQYF
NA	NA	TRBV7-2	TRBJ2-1	TGTGCCAGCAGCTTAGGGGTCCTAGGAGCGGATGAGCAGTTCTTC	CASSLGVLGADEQFF
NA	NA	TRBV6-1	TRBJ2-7	TGTGCCAGCAGAGCCCACAGGGATCACGAGCAGTACTTC	CASRAHRDHEQYF
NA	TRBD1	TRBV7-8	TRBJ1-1	TGTGCCAGCAGCTTGGGACAGGGAGAAACTGAAGCTTTCTTT	CASSLGQGETEAFF
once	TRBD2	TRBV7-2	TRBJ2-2	TGTGCCAGCAGCGAGGAGAATGCGGGAGGGTTCGGGGAGCTGTTTTTT	CASSEENAGGFGELFF
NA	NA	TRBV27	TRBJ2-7	TGTGCCAGCAGTTTGGGGAAGCCCGGGGACTCCTTTTCGGACGAGCAGTACTTC	CASSLGKPGDSFSDEQYF
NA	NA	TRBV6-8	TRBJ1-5	TGTGCCAGCCCCCCGGGAGGCCGGAGGCCCCAGCATTTT	CASPPGGRRPQHF